The 12 T cell receptor beta chains reported below all come from one sample, sequenced in a study of identical twins. From the 5' RACE reads, TCRdb called clonotypes with MiXCR, one entry per CDR3 protein. The sample lists 540,000 or so distinct CDR3 sequences, 20% to 25% seen once, with approximately 0.52% in the top ten. Another study also made use of these data, one on yellow fever vaccine responses in identical twins.

Material: CD4+ T cells sorted from blood. The source of these receptors is a woman between 18 and 29 years old in good health.

This clonotype showed up just a few times. The V gene is TRBV24-1, the J gene TRBJ1-5; tentatively, D is TRBD1 (5 bases). Germline CDR1 is KGHDR and CDR2 is SFDVKD. Trimming stripped 1 base from V and 2 bases from J, with 8 bases between. The CDR3 is 15 amino acids. The CDR3 bases are TGTGCCACCAGTGATTTCGGGGCGGGCAATCAGCCCCAGCATTTT. It encodes CATSDFGAGNQPQHF.

The chain uses TRBV29-1 and TRBJ2-1, with TRBD2 identical over 13 bases. V shed 8 bases, J shed 5 bases, and the junction held 3 bases outside the gene matches. CDR3 length equals 13 residues. From germline, CDR1 is SQVTM and CDR2 ANQGSEA. CDR3 sequence reads: CSSGLAGNNEQFF. Written as DNA, the CDR3 is TGCAGCTCGGGACTAGCGGGGAACAATGAGCAGTTCTTC.

The rearrangement joins TRBV7-7 to TRBJ2-1, with TRBD2 identical over 14 bases. With V trimmed by 6 bases and J by 0 bases, 4 bases remained unmatched. Germline assignment: CDR1 SSHAT and CDR2 FNYEAQ (reference sequence). The CDR3 is 17 amino acids. CDR3 DNA: TGTGCCAGCAGTCGGACTAGCGGGAGGAGCTCCTACAATGAGCAGTTCTTC. Its protein product is CASSRTSGRSSYNEQFF.

This clonotype was seen only a few times. In nucleotides, the CDR3 is TGTGCCAGCAGCCAAAACCCAGGGGCCTACGTCGGGGAGCTGTTTTTT. Translating gives CASSQNPGAYVGELFF. The chain joins TRBV3-1 to TRBJ2-2, with D perhaps TRBD1 (6 bases). The germline V gene encodes CDR1 LGHDT and CDR2 YNNKEL (reference sequence). Trimming pared 2 bases from V and 7 bases from J, leaving 17 bases between. This CDR3 has 16 amino acids.

V is TRBV29-1 and J is TRBJ2-3; D might be TRBD1 (5 bases). CDR1 SQVTM and CDR2 ANQGSEA come from the germline V gene. Trimming removed 3 bases from V and 0 bases from J, with 7 bases in between. This CDR3 contains 13 residues. This chain's CDR3 is CSVEDKSTDTQYF. The CDR3 coding sequence is TGCAGCGTTGAGGACAAAAGCACAGATACGCAGTATTTT.

This clonotype appeared a few times. This chain joins TRBV24-1 and TRBJ2-4; the D gene is possibly TRBD1 (5 bases). V lost 9 bases to trimming and J lost 9 bases, with 14 bases between them. The length of the CDR3 is 12 residues. The germline V gene has CDR1 KGHDR and CDR2 SFDVKD. The CDR3 reads CATRTRRIIQYF. Written as DNA, the CDR3 is TGTGCCACCCGGACAAGGCGGATCATTCAGTACTTC.

This clonotype was seen a handful of times. The V call is TRBV5-1, the J call TRBJ2-3; either TRBD1 or TRBD2 may fit D (5 bases each). The V end was cut by 5 bases, the J end by 2 bases, with 12 bases between. CDR1 is SGHRS and CDR2 is YFSETQ in the germline V gene. The CDR3 is 14 amino acids. The CDR3 reads CASSIVGTTDTQYF. The CDR3 DNA is TGCGCCAGCAGTATCGTGGGGACCACAGATACGCAGTATTTT. The complete variable domain, with remaining parts taken from reference TRBV5-1 and TRBJ2-3, reads KAGVTQTPRYLIKTRGQQVTLSCSPISGHRSVSWYQQTPGQGLQFLFEYFSETQRNKGNFPGRFSGRQFSNSRSEMNVSTLELGDSALYLCASSIVGTTDTQYFGPGTRLTVL.

In its sample, this clonotype was seen a few times. The chain links TRBV12-3 or TRBV12-4 to TRBJ2-7, with TRBD2 as a possible D gene (5 bases). Trimming removed 3 bases from V and 9 bases from J, with 9 bases in between. There are 11 residues in the CDR3. In DNA form, the CDR3 reads TGTGCCAGCAGTTTCGGGGATGCGCAGTACTTC. It yields the protein CASSFGDAQYF.

This clonotype was detected a few times. V and J are TRBV20-1 and TRBJ1-1; a weak D match, TRBD1 (6 bases). The CDR3 loop spans 13 amino acids. Per the germline V gene, CDR1 is DFQATT and CDR2 is SNEGSKA (reference sequence). Trimming took off 3 bases at V and 0 bases at J, with 8 bases between the two ends. The CDR3 spells CSARRGVNTEAFF. The CDR3, as DNA: TGCAGTGCTAGGAGGGGGGTGAACACTGAAGCTTTCTTT.

V is TRBV12-3 or TRBV12-4 and J is TRBJ2-1; the D gene is possibly TRBD2 (6 bases). V lost 7 bases, J lost 0 bases, and 16 bases lay in between. This CDR3 is built from 16 residues. The DNA for the CDR3 is TGTGCCAGCACCCGGAGGGCAACGATCTCCTACAATGAGCAGTTCTTC. Translating gives CASTRRATISYNEQFF.

The chain joins TRBV6-1 to TRBJ2-3; possible D gene TRBD1, 6 bases. The CDR3 covers 14 residues. From germline, CDR1 is MNHNS and CDR2 SASEGT. The ends were cut back, 7 bases at V and 3 bases at J, with 14 bases in the middle. DNA of the CDR3: TGTGCCAGCACCGGACAGAGGGGGACAGATACGCAGTATTTT. Amino acid sequence: CASTGQRGTDTQYF.

The J gene is TRBJ2-3, the V gene TRBV4-1, with TRBD2 identical over 11 bases. Unmatched junction bases numbered 14, after V lost 6 bases and J lost 3 bases. Germline values: CDR1 MGHRA, CDR2 YSYEKL. The CDR3 consists of 18 residues. The CDR3, as DNA: TGCGCCAGCAGTCGGTATACCGGACTAGCGGGCTCTACAGATACGCAGTATTTT. Protein sequence: CASSRYTGLAGSTDTQYF.